The 28 T cell receptor beta chains presented below share a single source sample, sequenced in a study of early T cells in non-severe SARS-CoV-2 infection. MiXCR, run by TCRdb on the 5' RACE reads, gives a single entry per CDR3 protein. The table lists tens of thousands of distinct CDR3 sequences, 15% of them singletons. Sequencing was performed on whole blood. These TCRs come from an adult who was a healthcare worker with PCR-confirmed SARS-CoV-2 infection or an uninfected control (not recorded which).

This clonotype was found a few times. This sequence joins TRBV30 and TRBJ2-7; D is undetermined. The germline V and J ends were trimmed by 5 bases and 2 bases, with 10 bases remaining between them. The CDR3 consists of 12 residues. Germline V gene data show CDR1 as GTSNPN and CDR2 as SVGIG (reference sequence). CDR3 nucleotides: TGTGCCTGGCAACAGATAGCCTACGAGCAGTACTTC. Encoded protein: CAWQQIAYEQYF.

This rearrangement joins TRBV18 to TRBJ2-1, with D perhaps matching TRBD2 (6 bases). The length of the CDR3 is 15 residues. CDR1 KGHSH and CDR2 LQKENI come from the germline V gene. Trimming left V 2 bases short and J 7 bases short, with 15 bases between. The CDR3 sequence is CASSPVGRPENEQFF. CDR3 DNA sequence: TGTGCCAGCTCACCAGTGGGGAGGCCAGAGAATGAGCAGTTCTTC.

This clonotype was seen only a few times. This chain uses TRBV20-1 with TRBJ2-7; 12 bases fit TRBD2. CDR3 size: 13 residues. J was trimmed by 7 bases and V by 6 bases; bases with no gene match: 7. Germline CDR1 and CDR2: DFQATT and SNEGSKA (reference sequence). CDR3 sequence: CSAQLAGGREQYF. The CDR3 bases are TGCAGTGCCCAACTAGCGGGGGGACGGGAGCAGTACTTC.

A few counts support this clonotype. The chain has TRBV30 and TRBJ1-1; D might be TRBD1 (6 bases). V was pared by 5 bases and J by 2 bases, with 18 bases between. CDR3 length: 15 amino acids. Germline V CDR1 and CDR2: GTSNPN, SVGIG (reference sequence). Here the CDR3 reads CAWVVRGRENTEAFF. The CDR3 DNA follows: TGTGCCTGGGTAGTCAGGGGACGAGAAAACACTGAAGCTTTCTTT. Drawing the rest from reference TRBV30 and TRBJ1-1, the complete variable domain is SQTIHQWPATLVQPVGSPLSLECTVEGTSNPNLYWYRQAAGRGLQLLFYSVGIGQISSEVPQNLSASRPQDRQFILSSKKLLLSDSGFYLCAWVVRGRENTEAFFGQGTRLTVV.

This chain connects TRBV19 to TRBJ2-5; no clear D gene. V was trimmed by 6 bases and J by 5 bases, leaving 13 bases between them. Germline assignment: CDR1 LNHDA and CDR2 SQIVND (reference sequence). There are 13 residues in the CDR3. The CDR3 here is CASSPNDRETQYF. The CDR3 DNA reads TGTGCCAGTAGCCCCAATGATCGGGAGACCCAGTACTTC.

CDR3 bases: TGTGCCAGCAGTTTAGGGGAGAGCTACGAGCAGTACTTC. This sequence encodes CASSLGESYEQYF. The chain is built from TRBV27 and TRBJ2-7; TRBD2 is a possible D gene (5 bases). The CDR3 is 13 residues long. CDR1 and CDR2 from the germline V gene are MNHEY and SMNVEV (reference sequence). Trimming cost V 2 bases and J 3 bases, with 8 bases left between them.

This clonotype turned up a few times. The V gene is TRBV12-3 or TRBV12-4, the J gene TRBJ2-3; D not resolved. CDR3 size: 14 residues. V lost 7 bases to trimming and J lost 2 bases, with 13 bases between them. The CDR3, as DNA: TGTGCCAGCACCCCCGACTTCACCACAGATACGCAGTATTTT. Residues: CASTPDFTTDTQYF.

The table lists this clonotype with a few counts. The CDR3 nucleotides read TGTGCCAGCAGCCGGGACCCGGGACCCGGGGAGCTGTTTTTT. Protein: CASSRDPGPGELFF. The chain is built from TRBV6-4 and TRBJ2-2, with D perhaps being TRBD1 or TRBD2 (5 bases each). The CDR3 covers 14 residues. Trimming shortened V by 6 bases and J by 6 bases, and 14 bases separated the two germline ends. CDR1 is MRHNA, CDR2 SNTAGT, per germline.

The gene calls are TRBV12-3 or TRBV12-4 and TRBJ2-7, with 7 bases that match TRBD2. The CDR3 has 15 residues. V was clipped by 6 bases and J by 2 bases; unmatched bases: 10. In DNA form, the CDR3 reads TGTGCCAGCAGCCAAATAGCGGGTGTTACCTACGAGCAGTACTTC. Translation: CASSQIAGVTYEQYF.

This clonotype was seen a few times. This chain joins TRBV11-2 and TRBJ2-1; 8 nucleotides line up with TRBD1. Germline values: CDR1 SGHAT, CDR2 FQNNGV. The CDR3 runs to 15 residues. After removal of 3 bases from V and 8 bases from J, the junction contained 9 bases not matched to a gene. CDR3 bases: TGTGCCAGCAGCTTGTTACAGGGGGTGAGCGATGAGCAGTTCTTC. Residues: CASSLLQGVSDEQFF.

This clonotype was detected only a few times. The CDR3: CASSFFYEQYF. The CDR3 coding sequence is TGTGCCAGCAGCTTTTTCTACGAGCAGTACTTC. The rearrangement uses TRBV11-2 and TRBJ2-7; no firm D call. The germline V gene has CDR1 SGHAT and CDR2 FQNNGV. CDR3 size: 11 residues. V was trimmed by 3 bases and J by 3 bases, leaving 3 bases between them.

There are many counts of this clonotype. CDR3 sequence (DNA): TGTGCCAGCAGCCTAAGGGGAGCGGATACGCAGTATTTT. The encoded protein is CASSLRGADTQYF. This chain joins TRBV12-3 or TRBV12-4 and TRBJ2-3; D is tentatively TRBD1 or TRBD2 (5 bases each). The CDR3 is 13 residues long. Trimming took 6 bases from V and 6 from J, leaving 13 bases between them.

This clonotype was detected only a few times. The chain joins TRBV4-1 to TRBJ2-1; 8 positions match TRBD1. V shed 1 base and J 8 bases; nucleotides not matched to a gene: 4. The germline gives CDR1 MGHRA, CDR2 YSYEKL. The CDR3 length is 14 residues. The CDR3 spells CASSQGGQAHEQFF. Here the CDR3 DNA reads TGCGCCAGCAGCCAAGGGGGACAGGCTCATGAGCAGTTCTTC.

This clonotype was observed a handful of times. The chain employs TRBV5-1 and TRBJ2-2; unclear D gene. The V end was cut by 0 bases, the J end by 8 bases, with 11 bases between. This CDR3 is built from 14 residues. The V gene's germline CDR1 is SGHRS and CDR2 YFSETQ. The CDR3 DNA sequence: TGCGCCAGCAGCTTGGGACTTAAAGCGGGGGAGCTGTTTTTT. This gives the protein CASSLGLKAGELFF.

This clonotype has more than one count but fewer than ten. The chain employs TRBV13 and TRBJ1-6; D may be TRBD1 (5 bases). V was shortened by 2 bases and J by 6 bases, with 11 bases between the two germline ends. The CDR3 extends over 15 amino acids. Germline assignment: CDR1 PRHDT and CDR2 FYEKMQ (reference sequence). CDR3 amino acids: CASSLQRQLNSPLHF. As DNA, the CDR3 is TGTGCCAGCAGCTTACAAAGACAGCTTAATTCACCCCTCCACTTT.

The J gene is TRBJ2-7, the V gene TRBV19, with no clear D. V was pared by 3 bases and J by 6 bases, with 3 bases between. Looked up from germline, CDR1 is LNHDA and CDR2 is SQIVND (reference sequence). This CDR3 spans 10 amino acids. DNA for the CDR3: TGTGCCAGTAGTATGTGCGAGCAGTACTTC. Its translation is CASSMCEQYF. The variable domain in full, with the rest retrieved from reference TRBV19 and TRBJ2-7, is DGGITQSPKYLFRKEGQNVTLSCEQNLNHDAMYWYRQDPGQGLRLIYYSQIVNDFQKGDIAEGYSVSREKKESFPLTVTSAQKNPTAFYLCASSMCEQYFGPGTRLTVT.

This clonotype was seen a few times. This chain uses TRBV5-6 with TRBJ2-1; D gene ambiguous. Germline values: CDR1 SGHDT, CDR2 YYEEEE. The CDR3 covers 13 residues. Trimming stripped 2 bases from V and 9 bases from J, with 12 bases between. CDR3 residues: CASSLNLVGEQFF. The CDR3, as DNA: TGTGCCAGCAGCTTAAACCTGGTGGGTGAGCAGTTCTTC.

In its sample, this clonotype was seen many times. This chain connects TRBV28 to TRBJ2-5; 8 bases line up with TRBD1. CDR3 size: 14 residues. V lost 6 bases, J lost 5 bases, and 8 bases stayed unmatched. Per the germline V gene, CDR1 is MDHEN and CDR2 is SYDVKM. This chain's CDR3 is CASSPDRVRETQYF. In DNA, the CDR3 is TGTGCCAGCAGCCCGGACAGGGTTCGGGAGACCCAGTACTTC.

This clonotype has a handful of counts. V gene TRBV11-2 combines with J gene TRBJ1-6; 7 nucleotides agree with TRBD1. Per germline, CDR1 SGHAT and CDR2 FQNNGV. Trimming at V came to 7 bases and at J to 9 bases, leaving 12 bases not matched to a gene. This CDR3 has 15 amino acids. CDR3 in DNA: TGTGCCAGCACCTTCAACCGGGCAGGGGGTTCACCCCTCCACTTT. Protein: CASTFNRAGGSPLHF.

This clonotype was seen a handful of times. This chain connects TRBV7-7 to TRBJ1-4, with TRBD1 matching 9 bases. V dropped 5 bases and J dropped 6; count of bases not matched to a gene: 1. The V gene's germline CDR1 is SSHAT and CDR2 FNYEAQ (reference sequence). This CDR3 has 13 amino acids. CDR3 sequence: CASSRDRDEKLFF. The CDR3 DNA is TGTGCCAGCAGCCGGGACAGGGATGAAAAACTGTTTTTT. The entire variable domain, with the rest obtained from reference TRBV7-7 and TRBJ1-4, is as follows: GAGVSQSPRYKVTKRGQDVTLRCDPISSHATLYWYQQALGQGPEFLTYFNYEAQPDKSGLPSDRFSAERPEGSISTLTIQRTEQRDSAMYRCASSRDRDEKLFFGSGTQLSVL.

The rearrangement uses TRBV9 and TRBJ2-2; D may be TRBD1 or TRBD2 (7 bases each). This CDR3 spans 18 amino acids. Germline values: CDR1 SGDLS, CDR2 YYNGEE. Trimming left V 0 bases short and J 5 bases short, with 20 bases between. This CDR3 reads CASSVGRGTAGLTGELFF. The DNA for the CDR3 is TGTGCCAGCAGCGTAGGGAGGGGGACAGCGGGACTTACCGGGGAGCTGTTTTTT.

This clonotype was observed many times. The V and J genes are TRBV28 and TRBJ2-5, with D perhaps matching TRBD1 (5 bases). CDR1 MDHEN and CDR2 SYDVKM come from the germline V gene. This CDR3 has 14 residues. The V end lost 4 bases, the J end lost 2 bases, and 11 bases lay between the germline ends. CDR3 sequence reads: CASSSYGAQETQYF. CDR3 coding DNA: TGTGCCAGCAGTTCTTATGGGGCGCAAGAGACCCAGTACTTC.

This chain joins TRBV25-1 and TRBJ1-2; D may be TRBD1 (6 bases). The germline CDR1 and CDR2 sequences are MGHDK and SYGVNS. V was shortened by 6 bases and J by 7 bases, with 21 bases between the two germline ends. CDR3 length: 15 residues. The CDR3 bases are TGTGCCAGCAGCCCGACCGGGGGGGGCGCCGGTGGCTACACCTTC. It is translated as CASSPTGGGAGGYTF.

The chain is built from TRBV5-1 and TRBJ1-2; D remains unclear. Trimming stripped 4 bases from V and 0 bases from J, with 7 bases between. The CDR3 is made up of 13 amino acids. Germline assignment: CDR1 SGHRS and CDR2 YFSETQ. This CDR3 reads CASSATPNYGYTF. The CDR3 bases are TGCGCCAGCAGCGCCACACCTAACTATGGCTACACCTTC.

The chain has TRBV5-1 and TRBJ1-3, with 7 nucleotides matching TRBD1. There are 16 residues in the CDR3. V shed 3 bases and J 5 bases; nucleotides not matched to a gene: 11. The germline gives CDR1 SGHRS, CDR2 YFSETQ. CDR3 coding DNA: TGCGCCAGCAGCTCTACGCCAACAGGGGTACGAAACACCATATATTTT. This codes for CASSSTPTGVRNTIYF. The whole variable domain, remainder taken from reference TRBV5-1 and TRBJ1-3, is KAGVTQTPRYLIKTRGQQVTLSCSPISGHRSVSWYQQTPGQGLQFLFEYFSETQRNKGNFPGRFSGRQFSNSRSEMNVSTLELGDSALYLCASSSTPTGVRNTIYFGEGSWLTVV.

This clonotype was found a few times. This chain uses TRBV4-1 with TRBJ2-7; TRBD2 agrees at 12 bases. CDR3 length equals 17 residues. Per the germline V gene, CDR1 is MGHRA and CDR2 is YSYEKL. V trimming: 3 bases; J trimming: 1 base; junction bases outside the gene matches: 7. CDR3 sequence reads: CASSQGLAGGRSYEQYF. In nucleotides, the CDR3 is TGCGCCAGCAGCCAGGGGCTAGCGGGAGGGCGGTCCTACGAGCAGTACTTC.

This clonotype was seen more than once but under ten times. V usage is TRBV28 and J usage is TRBJ1-5; no clear D. V lost 8 bases to trimming and J lost 4 bases, with 12 bases between them. The CDR3 has 13 residues. Germline assignment: CDR1 MDHEN and CDR2 SYDVKM. CDR3 sequence (DNA): TGTGCCAGCCATACCCACAATAATCAGCCCCAGCATTTT. It translates to CASHTHNNQPQHF.

This clonotype was detected many times. This chain joins TRBV6-5 and TRBJ2-7; 9 positions match TRBD1. With V trimmed by 6 bases and J by 2 bases, 11 bases remained unmatched. The CDR3 contains 16 residues. From germline, CDR1 is MNHEY and CDR2 SVGAGI. For the CDR3, the DNA is TGTGCCAGCAGGACAAAACCGGGACAGGGAACCTACGAGCAGTACTTC. Residues: CASRTKPGQGTYEQYF.